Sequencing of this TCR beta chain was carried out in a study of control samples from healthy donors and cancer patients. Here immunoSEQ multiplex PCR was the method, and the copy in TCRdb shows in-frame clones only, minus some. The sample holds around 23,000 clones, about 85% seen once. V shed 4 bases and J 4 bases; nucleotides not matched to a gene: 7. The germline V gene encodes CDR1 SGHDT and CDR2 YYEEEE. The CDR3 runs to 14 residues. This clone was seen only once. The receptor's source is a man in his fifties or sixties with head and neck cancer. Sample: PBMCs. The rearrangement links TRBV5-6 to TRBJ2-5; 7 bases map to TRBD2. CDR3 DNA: TGTGCCAGCAGCCGTTTTATAGCGGGAGAGACCCAGTACTTC. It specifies CASSRFIAGETQYF.